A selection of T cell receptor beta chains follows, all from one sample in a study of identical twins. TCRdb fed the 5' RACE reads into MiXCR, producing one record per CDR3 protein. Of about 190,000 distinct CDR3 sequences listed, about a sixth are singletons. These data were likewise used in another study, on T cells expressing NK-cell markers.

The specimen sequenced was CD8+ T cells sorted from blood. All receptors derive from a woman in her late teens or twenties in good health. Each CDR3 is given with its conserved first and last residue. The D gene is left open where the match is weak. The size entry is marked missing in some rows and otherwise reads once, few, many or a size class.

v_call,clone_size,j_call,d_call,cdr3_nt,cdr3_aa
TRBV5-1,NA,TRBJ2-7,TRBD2,TGCGCCAGCAGCTTAAGGGTGGCTAGCGGGAGTATATTCTCCTACGAGCAGTACTTC,CASSLRVASGSIFSYEQYF
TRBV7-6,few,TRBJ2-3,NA,TGTGCCAGCAGCTCCCGGGACACTGAAGGCCCAGATACGCAGTATTTT,CASSSRDTEGPDTQYF
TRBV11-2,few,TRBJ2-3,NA,TGTGCCTGCTTAGGGGTCCGCACAGATACGCAGTATTTT,CACLGVRTDTQYF
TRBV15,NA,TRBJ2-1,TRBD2,TGTGCCACCGGGGGGTCGGAGCGGGGGGCCTACAATGAGCAGTTCTTC,CATGGSERGAYNEQFF
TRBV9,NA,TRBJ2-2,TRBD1,TGTGCCAGCAGCGCCTCTGACAGGGCGTTGCGAACCGGGGAGCTGTTTTTT,CASSASDRALRTGELFF
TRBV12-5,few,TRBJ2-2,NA,TGTGCTAGTGGTTTGGTACCAACCGGGGAGCTGTTTTTT,CASGLVPTGELFF
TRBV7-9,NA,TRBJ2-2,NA,TGTGCCAGCAGCCCTAGAGGGGCCGGGGAGCTGTTTTTT,CASSPRGAGELFF
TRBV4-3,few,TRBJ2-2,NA,TGCGCCAGCAGCCAAGATAGGGATGCCGGGGAGCTGTTTTTT,CASSQDRDAGELFF
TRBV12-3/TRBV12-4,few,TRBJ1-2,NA,TGTGCCAGCAGTTTTCTGTTAGCTAACTATGGCTACACCTTC,CASSFLLANYGYTF
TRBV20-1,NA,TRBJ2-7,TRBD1,TGCAGTGCTAGAGATAAGACGGGACAGCGATCCTACGAGCAGTACTTC,CSARDKTGQRSYEQYF
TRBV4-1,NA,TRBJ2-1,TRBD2,TGCGCCAGCAGCCAAGAGGTCGTCTTGCTACTAGCGGGAGGCTCCTACAATGAGCAGTTCTTC,CASSQEVVLLLAGGSYNEQFF
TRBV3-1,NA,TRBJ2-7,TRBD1,TGTGCCAGCCTAGGGGGCCCTACGAACGAGCAGTACTTC,CASLGGPTNEQYF
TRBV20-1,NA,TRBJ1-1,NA,TGCAGTGCCCCTCTTGCGGGGGAAATCTCTGAAGCTTTCTTT,CSAPLAGEISEAFF
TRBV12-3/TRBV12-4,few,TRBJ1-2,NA,TGTGCCAGCAACGGACAGCGGAGCCCGGGTGGCTACACCTTC,CASNGQRSPGGYTF
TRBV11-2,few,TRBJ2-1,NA,TGTGCCAGCACCAGAGAATACTCCTACAATGAGCAGTTCTTC,CASTREYSYNEQFF
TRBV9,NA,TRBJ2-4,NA,TGTGCCAGCAGCGGAAGCCGGGACATGATAGCCAAAAACATTCAGTACTTC,CASSGSRDMIAKNIQYF
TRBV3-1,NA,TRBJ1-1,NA,TGTGCCAGCAGCCAAGTAGGGAACACTGAAGCTTTCTTT,CASSQVGNTEAFF
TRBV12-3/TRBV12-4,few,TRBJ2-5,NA,TGTGCCAGCAGCCCCGCACGGACCCAGTACTTC,CASSPARTQYF
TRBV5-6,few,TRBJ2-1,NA,TGTGCCAGCAGCCGGGGACTGGGCGATGAGCAGTTCTTC,CASSRGLGDEQFF
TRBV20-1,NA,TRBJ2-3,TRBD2,TGCAGTGCTAGATGGATGCGGGGGGGCCAGTATTTT,CSARWMRGGQYF
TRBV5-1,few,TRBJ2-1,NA,TGCGCCAGCAGCTTCGGTCTAGAGGAGTTCTTC,CASSFGLEEFF
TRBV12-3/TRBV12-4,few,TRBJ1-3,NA,TGTGCCAGCACCCCCTCTGGAAACACCATATATTTT,CASTPSGNTIYF
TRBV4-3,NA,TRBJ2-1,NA,TGCGCCAGCAGCCAAGATTCAACGGCAGGGGAGGGGAATGAGCAGTTCTTC,CASSQDSTAGEGNEQFF
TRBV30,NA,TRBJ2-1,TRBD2,TGTGCCTGGACCAAAACCGGGGGGGGTTACAATGAGCAGTTCTTC,CAWTKTGGGYNEQFF
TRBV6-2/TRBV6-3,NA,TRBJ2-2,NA,TGTGCCAGCAGTCCCCTGGGGGGGAACACCGGGGAGCTGTTTTTT,CASSPLGGNTGELFF
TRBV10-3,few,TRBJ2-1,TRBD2,TGTGCCATCAGTGAGTCGCCTAGACTAGCGGGAGGGGGTGAGCAGTTCTTC,CAISESPRLAGGGEQFF
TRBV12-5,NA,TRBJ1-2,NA,TGTGCTAGTGGCCTAAACGGCCCAAGGGAGGGCTACACCTTC,CASGLNGPREGYTF
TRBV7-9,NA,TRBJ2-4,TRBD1,TGTGCCAGCAGCCCGAGCCGGACAGGGGGTAACATTCAGTACTTC,CASSPSRTGGNIQYF
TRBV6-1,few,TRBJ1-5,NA,TGTGCCAGACCGGAGGGGGGTGGCAATCAGCCCCAGCATTTT,CARPEGGGNQPQHF
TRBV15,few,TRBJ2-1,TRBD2,TGTGCCACCAGCATCGAGGCGGGAGTGGTAGGAAATGAGCAGTTCTTC,CATSIEAGVVGNEQFF
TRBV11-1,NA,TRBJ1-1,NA,TGTGCCAGCAGCTTACCCGGGACACCGAACACTGAAGCTTTCTTT,CASSLPGTPNTEAFF
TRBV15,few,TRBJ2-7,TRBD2,TGTGCCACCAGCATATCTAGCGGGACCACCCCCTACGAGCAGTACTTC,CATSISSGTTPYEQYF
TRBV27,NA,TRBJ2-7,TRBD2,TGTGCCAGCAACCAAGGGTCGGGGGGCGAGCAGTACTTC,CASNQGSGGEQYF
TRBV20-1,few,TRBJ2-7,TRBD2,TGCAGTGCTAGGCCGAGCGGGGGCTACGAGCAGTACTTC,CSARPSGGYEQYF
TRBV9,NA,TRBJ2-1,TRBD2,TGTGCCAGCAGCACGAGCGGGGCTTACAATGAGCAGTTCTTC,CASSTSGAYNEQFF
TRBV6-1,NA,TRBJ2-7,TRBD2,TGTGCCAGCAGGGGTCAGACTAGCGGGTGGTACGAGCAGTACTTC,CASRGQTSGWYEQYF
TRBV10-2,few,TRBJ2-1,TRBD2,TGCGCCAGCAGTGAGAGGGAGGGTCTAGCGGGAGTCGATGAGCAGTTCTTC,CASSEREGLAGVDEQFF
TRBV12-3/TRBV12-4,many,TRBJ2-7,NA,TGTGCCAGCAGCTTGGGAGGCGAGCAGTACTTC,CASSLGGEQYF
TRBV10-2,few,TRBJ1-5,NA,TGCGCCAGCAGTACTCTTCAGGGTTGGTCCAGCAATCAGCCCCAGCATTTT,CASSTLQGWSSNQPQHF
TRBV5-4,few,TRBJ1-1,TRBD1,TGTGCCAGCAGCTTGGGCCCTCACGCCCGACAGGGGGTAGGCGGCACTGAAGCTTTCTTT,CASSLGPHARQGVGGTEAFF
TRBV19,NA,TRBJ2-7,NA,TGTGCCAGCGGGGGACTTTCTGGCGAGCAGTACTTC,CASGGLSGEQYF
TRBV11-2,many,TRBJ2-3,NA,TGTGCCAGCAGCCTACTAGGGGGCACAGATACGCAGTATTTT,CASSLLGGTDTQYF
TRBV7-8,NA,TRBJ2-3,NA,TGTGCCAGCAGCTTAAAGCCGGGGCGGGGCACAGATACGCAGTATTTT,CASSLKPGRGTDTQYF
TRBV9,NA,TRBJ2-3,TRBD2,TGTGCCAGCAGCGCTAGCGGGAGTAGCACAGATACGCAGTATTTT,CASSASGSSTDTQYF
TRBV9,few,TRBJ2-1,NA,TGTGCCAGCAGCGTAACTAGAAATGAGCAGTTCTTC,CASSVTRNEQFF
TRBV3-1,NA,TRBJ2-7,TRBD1,TGTGCCAGCAGCCAAGGAACAGGGGGAGCCTACGAGCAGTACTTC,CASSQGTGGAYEQYF
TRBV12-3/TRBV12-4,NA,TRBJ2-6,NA,TGTGCCAGCAGACTGGCATCTGGGGCCAACGTCCTGACTTTC,CASRLASGANVLTF
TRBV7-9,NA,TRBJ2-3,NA,TGTGCCAGCAGGGGGCTAGCTGATACGCAGTATTTT,CASRGLADTQYF
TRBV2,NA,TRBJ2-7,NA,TGTGCCAGCAGCGCGGTGGGACAAGCCTACGAGCAGTACTTC,CASSAVGQAYEQYF
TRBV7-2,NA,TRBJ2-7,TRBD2,TGTGCCAGCAGCTCACAAAGCGGGAGGGCCGACGAGCAGTACTTC,CASSSQSGRADEQYF
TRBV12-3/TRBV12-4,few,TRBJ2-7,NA,TGTGCCAGCAGTTCGAGGGACAAGTACTACGAGCAGTACTTC,CASSSRDKYYEQYF
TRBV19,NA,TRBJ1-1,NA,TGTGCCTGCGAGGCGAGTTGGGGTGGCACTGAAGCTTTCTTT,CACEASWGGTEAFF
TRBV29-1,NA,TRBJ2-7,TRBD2,TGCAGCGCCGGTGGGACTAGCGGGGTCTACGAGCAGTACTTC,CSAGGTSGVYEQYF
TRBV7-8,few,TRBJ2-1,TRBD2,TGTGCCAGCAGCTTAGAGGGACTAGCGGCTGCCTACAATGAGCAGTTCTTC,CASSLEGLAAAYNEQFF